The clone carrying this T cell receptor (beta chain) was observed a handful of times. This sample stems from a study of beta chain features in type 1 diabetes. CDR3 size: 15 residues. Per germline, CDR1 SGHVS and CDR2 FNYEAQ. V was clipped by 1 base and J by 5 bases, with 15 bases between them. Expressed TCRB transcripts were sequenced because the entire RNA isolate underwent reverse transcription. Sequencing was performed with immunoSEQ multiplex PCR; in TCRdb, only in-frame clones are kept and a portion is missing. The data contain around 400,000 clones, 10% to 15% of them seen just once; the ten biggest clones take up 0.017%.

Material for sequencing was naive CD4+ T cells from blood. The chain has TRBV7-6 and TRBJ2-7, with TRBD2 as a possible D gene (5 bases). This TCR derives from a young man in good health. For the CDR3, the DNA is TGTGCCAGCAGCTTAGGCGGCGGGCCCAGGCACGAGCAGTACTTC. Translated, it gives CASSLGGGPRHEQYF.